These 11 T cell receptor beta chains were sequenced from one sample in a study of blood T cells in healthy people across ages. Using a J-beta primer mix together with a sample-barcoded 5' primer, a second PCR was run for roughly 6 to 11 cycles. Via MiXCR, TCRdb re-called the 5' RACE reads, giving one row per CDR3 protein. The table records approximately 1,700,000 distinct CDR3 sequences, more than 35% of them present only once. Source material: blood. The receptor source for this set is a human donor in good health.

CDR3 amino acids: CATSRDRSLSYEQYF. As DNA, the CDR3 is TGTGCCACCAGCAGAGATAGGAGTCTCTCCTACGAGCAGTACTTC. This chain joins TRBV15 and TRBJ2-7; D is unresolved. This CDR3 spans 15 amino acids. Trimming shortened V by 0 bases and J by 0 bases, and 9 bases separated the two germline ends. Germline V lookup: CDR1 LNHNV, CDR2 YYDKDF (reference sequence).

This clonotype was seen a few times. The CDR3 DNA sequence: TGTGCCAGCAGTTTTATAACCCAAGAGACCCAGTACTTC. It encodes CASSFITQETQYF. V is TRBV12-3 or TRBV12-4 and J is TRBJ2-5; D gene unclear. The V and J ends lost 3 bases and 1 base respectively, with 6 bases between them. This CDR3 comprises 13 residues.

Details on this clonotype: Relative to the germline gene, one junction end is altered; a read error may explain this. The chain links TRBV7-2 to TRBJ2-3; 9 positions agree with TRBD2. Germline V CDR1 and CDR2: SGHTA, FQGNSA. The CDR3 sequence is 16 residues long. CDR3 region: CASSHKRLAGIDTLYF. CDR3 sequence (DNA): TGTGCCAGCAGCCATAAAAGGCTAGCGGGGATCGATACGCTGTATTTT.

This clonotype has only a few counts. V and J are TRBV7-2 and TRBJ2-5; a weak D match, TRBD2 (6 bases). This CDR3 region has 17 residues. Trimming pared 2 bases from V and 5 bases from J, leaving 21 bases between. Germline CDR1 and CDR2: SGHTA and FQGNSA. CDR3 loop: CASSLLSSSAGGETQYF. The DNA of the CDR3 is TGTGCCAGCAGCTTACTCTCGTCTAGCGCAGGAGGGGAGACCCAGTACTTC. The full variable domain, in which reference TRBV7-2 and TRBJ2-5 provide the parts outside the CDR3, is GAGVSQSPSNKVTEKGKDVELRCDPISGHTALYWYRQSLGQGLEFLIYFQGNSAPDKSGLPSDRFSAERTGGSVSTLTIQRTQQEDSAVYLCASSLLSSSAGGETQYFGPGTRLLVL.

This clonotype was counted ten times or more. The chain uses TRBV6-5 and TRBJ2-4; a weak D match, TRBD2 (6 bases). V dropped 8 bases and J dropped 5 bases, with 13 bases sitting between them. Germline CDR1 MNHEY, CDR2 SVGAGI. The CDR3 has 13 amino acids. The CDR3 nucleotides read TGTGCCAGCCGTCGGGGGATGGAAAACATTCAGTACTTC. Its translation: CASRRGMENIQYF.

This rearrangement joins TRBV6-1 to TRBJ2-5; D is unclear. The germline V and J ends were trimmed by 1 base and 7 bases, with 7 bases remaining between them. This CDR3 contains 12 residues. The germline gives CDR1 MNHNS, CDR2 SASEGT. The CDR3: CASSEGMATQYF. The CDR3 DNA follows: TGTGCCAGCAGTGAAGGGATGGCGACCCAGTACTTC.

The chain is built from TRBV10-3 and TRBJ1-1, with D possibly matching TRBD1 (6 bases). V lost 5 bases, J lost 1 base, and 14 bases lay in between. Germline assignment: CDR1 ENHRY and CDR2 SYGVKD. This CDR3 region has 15 residues. This chain's CDR3 is CAISRRGQGNTEAFF. The DNA of the CDR3 is TGTGCCATCAGTCGACGGGGGCAGGGGAACACTGAAGCTTTCTTT.

The genes are TRBV28 and TRBJ2-7; a possible D gene is TRBD2 (6 bases). Trimming took 2 bases from V and 1 from J, leaving 15 bases between them. The CDR3 consists of 16 residues. From germline, CDR1 is MDHEN and CDR2 SYDVKM. The CDR3 nucleotides are TGTGCCAGCAGTTTAGCGGCTAGGAGGGTTTCCTACGAGCAGTACTTC. As protein: CASSLAARRVSYEQYF.

The V and J genes are TRBV5-1 and TRBJ2-3, with D perhaps TRBD1 or TRBD2 (5 bases each). V dropped 4 bases and J dropped 1 base, with 10 bases sitting between them. Germline loops: CDR1 SGHRS, CDR2 YFSETQ. CDR3 length: 14 residues. CDR3 loop: CASSVGPRTDTQYF. The CDR3 coding sequence is TGCGCCAGCAGCGTGGGACCGCGCACAGATACGCAGTATTTT.

The chain recombines TRBV21-1 with TRBJ2-2; no DNA check was done on the table's D call, TRBD1. TRBV21-1 is a pseudogene segment. CDR3 length: 16 amino acids. CDR3 region: CASSADRDRDTGELFF. The CDR3 region has the DNA TGTGCCAGCAGCGCAGACCGGGACAGGGACACCGGGGAGCTGTTTTTT.

The chain employs TRBV9 and TRBJ1-5, with no clear D. V lost 3 bases and J 6 bases, leaving 10 bases between the germline ends. The germline gives CDR1 SGDLS, CDR2 YYNGEE. The CDR3 runs to 13 residues. The CDR3 DNA reads TGTGCCAGCAGCGAGAACTCGGGTCAGCCCCAGCATTTT. Its protein product is CASSENSGQPQHF.